This T cell receptor beta chain is from a study of blood T cell repertoires in COVID-19. Across the whole study: Donors in the United States, Italy and Spain gave samples during acute or convalescent COVID-19. T cells, B-cell-depleted T cells, or PBMCs provided the cDNA or gDNA that served as material.

Per the original methods: Amplification with reference gene primers provided the estimates of nucleated cell counts. Method: immunoSEQ multiplex PCR; TCRdb's copy keeps in-frame clones and lacks some. V and J calls and clone size are as listed in that table; D and trimming were resolved from the DNA. The profile shows under 15,000 clones, 71% of them singletons. This CDR3 is 15 amino acids long. The germline CDR1 and CDR2 sequences are MNHEY and SMNVEV (reference sequence). V was clipped by 3 bases and J by 3 bases; unmatched bases: 4. Patients at the Seattle site were enrolled during active infection and followed longitudinally.

V gene TRBV27 combines with J gene TRBJ2-7; 11 nucleotides match TRBD1. The sequence was collected from a man in his sixties with COVID-19, enrolled during active disease. Sequencing input: peripheral blood. CDR3 DNA sequence: TGTGCCAGCAGTTTTTCCGGGACAGGGGGCTACGAGCAGTACGTC. Its translation is CASSFSGTGGYEQYV.